The clone carrying this TCR beta chain was picked up many times. No antigen is known for it. V was pared by 3 bases and J by 0 bases, with 15 bases between. The germline V gene has CDR1 DFQATT and CDR2 SNEGSKA (reference sequence). CDR3 size: 15 residues. MiXCR, applied by TCRdb to the 5' RACE reads, yields one record per CDR3 protein. The sample holds approximately 630,000 distinct CDR3 sequences; 7.1% are singletons and the top ten take roughly 1.5%. The sample comes from a study of identical twins. Study-wide results and limits: With monozygotic twins, out-of-frame TCR alpha sharing exceeded what models estimated. Less excess twin sharing appeared in beta out-of-frame sequences.

The sample was also reused in another study, on yellow fever vaccine responses in identical twins.

V and J are TRBV20-1 and TRBJ2-7, with a tentative D call TRBD1 (6 bases). The receptor was derived from a woman between 18 and 30 years old in good health. The material sequenced was PBMCs. In DNA, the CDR3 is TGCAGTGCTAGTATAGGGACAAGGAGCTCCTACGAGCAGTACTTC. Encoded protein: CSASIGTRSSYEQYF.